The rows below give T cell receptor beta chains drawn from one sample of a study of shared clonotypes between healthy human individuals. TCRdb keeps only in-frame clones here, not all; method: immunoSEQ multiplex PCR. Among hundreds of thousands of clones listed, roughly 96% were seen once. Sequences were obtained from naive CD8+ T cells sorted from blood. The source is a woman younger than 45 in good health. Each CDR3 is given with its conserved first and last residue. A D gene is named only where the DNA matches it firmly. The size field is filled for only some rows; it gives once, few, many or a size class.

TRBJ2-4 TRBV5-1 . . CASSLEAAPAKNIQYF TGCGCCAGCAGTCTCGAGGCGGCTCCAGCCAAAAACATTCAGTACTTC
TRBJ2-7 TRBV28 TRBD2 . CASSLTGTSGSYEQYF TGTGCCAGCAGCCTAACCGGGACTAGCGGGAGCTACGAGCAGTACTTC
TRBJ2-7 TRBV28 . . CASSLSRDEQYF TGTGCCAGCAGTTTATCGCGGGACGAGCAGTACTTC
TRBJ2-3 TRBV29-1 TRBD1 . CSVVGTGGDTDTQYF TGCAGCGTTGTTGGGACAGGGGGCGACACAGATACGCAGTATTTT
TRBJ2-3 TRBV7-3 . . CASSLELPRSTDTQYF TGTGCCAGCAGCTTAGAGTTACCACGGAGCACAGATACGCAGTATTTT
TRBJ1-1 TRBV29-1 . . CSVEDGDPAAFF TGCAGCGTTGAAGATGGAGACCCGGCAGCTTTCTTT
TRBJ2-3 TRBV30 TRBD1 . CAWKFGTGGGTDTQYF TGTGCCTGGAAATTCGGGACAGGGGGCGGGACAGATACGCAGTATTTT
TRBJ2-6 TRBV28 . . CASRTEGPGANVLTF TGTGCCAGCAGGACTGAGGGCCCTGGGGCCAACGTCCTGACTTTC
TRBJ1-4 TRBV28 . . CASGPPATNEKLFF TGTGCCAGCGGACCTCCGGCCACTAATGAAAAACTGTTTTTT
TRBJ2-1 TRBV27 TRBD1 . CASSPSFGTGVNEQFF TGTGCCAGCAGTCCCTCGTTCGGAACAGGGGTCAATGAGCAGTTCTTC
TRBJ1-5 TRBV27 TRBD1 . CASSPTGAGQPQHF TGTGCCAGCAGTCCGACAGGGGCAGGGCAGCCCCAGCATTTT
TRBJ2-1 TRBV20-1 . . CSARDGNEQFF TGCAGTGCTAGAGACGGCAATGAGCAGTTCTTC
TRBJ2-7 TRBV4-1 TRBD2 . CASSRRLANEQYF TGCGCCAGCAGCCGTAGACTAGCTAACGAGCAGTACTTC
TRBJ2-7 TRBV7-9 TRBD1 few CASRDRDEQYF TGTGCCAGCAGGGACAGGGACGAGCAGTACTTC
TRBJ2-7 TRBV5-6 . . CASSLVGGRRGEQYF TGTGCCAGCAGCTTGGTCGGAGGGCGAAGGGGCGAGCAGTACTTC
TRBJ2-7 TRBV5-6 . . CASSPPSANSYEQYF TGTGCCAGCAGCCCCCCCTCAGCGAACTCCTACGAGCAGTACTTC
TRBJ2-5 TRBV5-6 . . CASSLSGEQYF TGTGCCAGCAGCTTGTCCGGGGAGCAGTACTTC
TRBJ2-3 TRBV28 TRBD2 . CASSSTSGSTDTQYF TGTGCCAGCAGTTCCACTAGCGGGAGTACAGATACGCAGTATTTT
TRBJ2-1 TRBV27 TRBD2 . CASSLGTSGRFEQFF TGTGCCAGCAGTTTAGGGACTAGCGGGAGGTTTGAGCAGTTCTTC
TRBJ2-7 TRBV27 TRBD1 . CASSSGLDRGLAEQYF TGTGCCAGCAGCAGCGGGCTGGACAGGGGGTTGGCCGAGCAGTACTTC
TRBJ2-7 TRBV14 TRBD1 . CASSQEGQGFEQYF TGTGCCAGCAGCCAAGAGGGACAGGGATTCGAGCAGTACTTC
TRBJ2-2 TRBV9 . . CASSGPGGTNTGELFF TGTGCCAGCAGCGGCCCCGGCGGGACGAACACCGGGGAGCTGTTTTTT
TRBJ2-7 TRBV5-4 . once CASSLSNRVHEQYF TGTGCCAGCAGCTTGAGCAACAGGGTCCACGAGCAGTACTTC
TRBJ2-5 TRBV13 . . CASSLGRETQYF TGTGCCAGCAGCTTAGGTCGAGAGACCCAGTACTTC
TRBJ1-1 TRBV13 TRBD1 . CASSPRTGKGGAFF TGTGCCAGCAGCCCTCGGACAGGGAAGGGAGGCGCTTTCTTT
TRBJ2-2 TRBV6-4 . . CASSDGTGELFF TGTGCCAGCAGTGACGGTACCGGGGAGCTGTTTTTT
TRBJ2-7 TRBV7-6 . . CASSRGGSEQYF TGTGCCAGCAGCCGAGGGGGTTCCGAGCAGTACTTC
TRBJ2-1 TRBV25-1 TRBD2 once CASSEFEGLAGLGNEQFF TGTGCCAGCAGTGAATTTGAGGGACTAGCGGGATTGGGAAATGAGCAGTTCTTC
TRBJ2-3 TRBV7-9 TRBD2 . CASQPQLADYTDTQYF TGTGCCAGCCAACCACAACTAGCGGACTACACAGATACGCAGTATTTT
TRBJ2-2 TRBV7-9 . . CASSLGGLGELFF TGTGCCAGCAGCTTAGGGGGGCTCGGGGAGCTGTTTTTT
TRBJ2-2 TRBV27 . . CASSLSPGAGELFF TGTGCCAGCAGTTTATCGCCAGGGGCCGGGGAGCTGTTTTTT
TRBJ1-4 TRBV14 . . CASSQDRGANEKLFF TGTGCCAGCAGCCAAGACAGGGGTGCTAATGAAAAACTGTTTTTT
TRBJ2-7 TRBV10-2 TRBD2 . CASSASGRVYEQYF TGCGCCAGCAGTGCTAGCGGGAGGGTCTACGAGCAGTACTTC
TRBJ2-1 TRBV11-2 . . CASSGNEQFF TGTGCCAGCAGCGGCAATGAGCAGTTCTTC
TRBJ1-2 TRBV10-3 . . CAISESGGHYYGYTF TGTGCCATCAGTGAGTCGGGGGGCCACTACTATGGCTACACCTTC
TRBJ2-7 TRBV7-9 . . CASSSGTPYEQYF TGTGCCAGCAGCTCCGGGACCCCCTACGAGCAGTACTTC
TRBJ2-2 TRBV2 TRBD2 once CASSASGSPGELFF TGTGCCAGCAGTGCCAGCGGGAGCCCCGGGGAGCTGTTTTTT
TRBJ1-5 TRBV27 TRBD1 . CASSTGSQPQHF TGTGCCAGCTCGACAGGGTCCCAGCCCCAGCATTTT
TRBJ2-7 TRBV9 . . CASSALADPGEQYF TGTGCCAGCAGCGCTTTAGCGGATCCAGGCGAGCAGTACTTC
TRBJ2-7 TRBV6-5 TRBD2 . CASSEREGLYEQYF TGTGCCAGCAGCGAGCGGGAGGGCCTGTACGAGCAGTACTTC
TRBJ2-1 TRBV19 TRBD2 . CASSTGLFLAGESSSYNEQFF TGTGCCAGTAGTACAGGGCTGTTCCTAGCGGGAGAAAGTAGCTCCTACAATGAGCAGTTCTTC
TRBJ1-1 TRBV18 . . CASSPLRGRTPMNTEAFF TGTGCCAGCTCACCACTTCGGGGGAGGACGCCAATGAACACTGAAGCTTTCTTT
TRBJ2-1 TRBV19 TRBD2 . CASRLAGQEQFF TGTGCCAGTAGGTTAGCGGGCCAGGAGCAGTTCTTC